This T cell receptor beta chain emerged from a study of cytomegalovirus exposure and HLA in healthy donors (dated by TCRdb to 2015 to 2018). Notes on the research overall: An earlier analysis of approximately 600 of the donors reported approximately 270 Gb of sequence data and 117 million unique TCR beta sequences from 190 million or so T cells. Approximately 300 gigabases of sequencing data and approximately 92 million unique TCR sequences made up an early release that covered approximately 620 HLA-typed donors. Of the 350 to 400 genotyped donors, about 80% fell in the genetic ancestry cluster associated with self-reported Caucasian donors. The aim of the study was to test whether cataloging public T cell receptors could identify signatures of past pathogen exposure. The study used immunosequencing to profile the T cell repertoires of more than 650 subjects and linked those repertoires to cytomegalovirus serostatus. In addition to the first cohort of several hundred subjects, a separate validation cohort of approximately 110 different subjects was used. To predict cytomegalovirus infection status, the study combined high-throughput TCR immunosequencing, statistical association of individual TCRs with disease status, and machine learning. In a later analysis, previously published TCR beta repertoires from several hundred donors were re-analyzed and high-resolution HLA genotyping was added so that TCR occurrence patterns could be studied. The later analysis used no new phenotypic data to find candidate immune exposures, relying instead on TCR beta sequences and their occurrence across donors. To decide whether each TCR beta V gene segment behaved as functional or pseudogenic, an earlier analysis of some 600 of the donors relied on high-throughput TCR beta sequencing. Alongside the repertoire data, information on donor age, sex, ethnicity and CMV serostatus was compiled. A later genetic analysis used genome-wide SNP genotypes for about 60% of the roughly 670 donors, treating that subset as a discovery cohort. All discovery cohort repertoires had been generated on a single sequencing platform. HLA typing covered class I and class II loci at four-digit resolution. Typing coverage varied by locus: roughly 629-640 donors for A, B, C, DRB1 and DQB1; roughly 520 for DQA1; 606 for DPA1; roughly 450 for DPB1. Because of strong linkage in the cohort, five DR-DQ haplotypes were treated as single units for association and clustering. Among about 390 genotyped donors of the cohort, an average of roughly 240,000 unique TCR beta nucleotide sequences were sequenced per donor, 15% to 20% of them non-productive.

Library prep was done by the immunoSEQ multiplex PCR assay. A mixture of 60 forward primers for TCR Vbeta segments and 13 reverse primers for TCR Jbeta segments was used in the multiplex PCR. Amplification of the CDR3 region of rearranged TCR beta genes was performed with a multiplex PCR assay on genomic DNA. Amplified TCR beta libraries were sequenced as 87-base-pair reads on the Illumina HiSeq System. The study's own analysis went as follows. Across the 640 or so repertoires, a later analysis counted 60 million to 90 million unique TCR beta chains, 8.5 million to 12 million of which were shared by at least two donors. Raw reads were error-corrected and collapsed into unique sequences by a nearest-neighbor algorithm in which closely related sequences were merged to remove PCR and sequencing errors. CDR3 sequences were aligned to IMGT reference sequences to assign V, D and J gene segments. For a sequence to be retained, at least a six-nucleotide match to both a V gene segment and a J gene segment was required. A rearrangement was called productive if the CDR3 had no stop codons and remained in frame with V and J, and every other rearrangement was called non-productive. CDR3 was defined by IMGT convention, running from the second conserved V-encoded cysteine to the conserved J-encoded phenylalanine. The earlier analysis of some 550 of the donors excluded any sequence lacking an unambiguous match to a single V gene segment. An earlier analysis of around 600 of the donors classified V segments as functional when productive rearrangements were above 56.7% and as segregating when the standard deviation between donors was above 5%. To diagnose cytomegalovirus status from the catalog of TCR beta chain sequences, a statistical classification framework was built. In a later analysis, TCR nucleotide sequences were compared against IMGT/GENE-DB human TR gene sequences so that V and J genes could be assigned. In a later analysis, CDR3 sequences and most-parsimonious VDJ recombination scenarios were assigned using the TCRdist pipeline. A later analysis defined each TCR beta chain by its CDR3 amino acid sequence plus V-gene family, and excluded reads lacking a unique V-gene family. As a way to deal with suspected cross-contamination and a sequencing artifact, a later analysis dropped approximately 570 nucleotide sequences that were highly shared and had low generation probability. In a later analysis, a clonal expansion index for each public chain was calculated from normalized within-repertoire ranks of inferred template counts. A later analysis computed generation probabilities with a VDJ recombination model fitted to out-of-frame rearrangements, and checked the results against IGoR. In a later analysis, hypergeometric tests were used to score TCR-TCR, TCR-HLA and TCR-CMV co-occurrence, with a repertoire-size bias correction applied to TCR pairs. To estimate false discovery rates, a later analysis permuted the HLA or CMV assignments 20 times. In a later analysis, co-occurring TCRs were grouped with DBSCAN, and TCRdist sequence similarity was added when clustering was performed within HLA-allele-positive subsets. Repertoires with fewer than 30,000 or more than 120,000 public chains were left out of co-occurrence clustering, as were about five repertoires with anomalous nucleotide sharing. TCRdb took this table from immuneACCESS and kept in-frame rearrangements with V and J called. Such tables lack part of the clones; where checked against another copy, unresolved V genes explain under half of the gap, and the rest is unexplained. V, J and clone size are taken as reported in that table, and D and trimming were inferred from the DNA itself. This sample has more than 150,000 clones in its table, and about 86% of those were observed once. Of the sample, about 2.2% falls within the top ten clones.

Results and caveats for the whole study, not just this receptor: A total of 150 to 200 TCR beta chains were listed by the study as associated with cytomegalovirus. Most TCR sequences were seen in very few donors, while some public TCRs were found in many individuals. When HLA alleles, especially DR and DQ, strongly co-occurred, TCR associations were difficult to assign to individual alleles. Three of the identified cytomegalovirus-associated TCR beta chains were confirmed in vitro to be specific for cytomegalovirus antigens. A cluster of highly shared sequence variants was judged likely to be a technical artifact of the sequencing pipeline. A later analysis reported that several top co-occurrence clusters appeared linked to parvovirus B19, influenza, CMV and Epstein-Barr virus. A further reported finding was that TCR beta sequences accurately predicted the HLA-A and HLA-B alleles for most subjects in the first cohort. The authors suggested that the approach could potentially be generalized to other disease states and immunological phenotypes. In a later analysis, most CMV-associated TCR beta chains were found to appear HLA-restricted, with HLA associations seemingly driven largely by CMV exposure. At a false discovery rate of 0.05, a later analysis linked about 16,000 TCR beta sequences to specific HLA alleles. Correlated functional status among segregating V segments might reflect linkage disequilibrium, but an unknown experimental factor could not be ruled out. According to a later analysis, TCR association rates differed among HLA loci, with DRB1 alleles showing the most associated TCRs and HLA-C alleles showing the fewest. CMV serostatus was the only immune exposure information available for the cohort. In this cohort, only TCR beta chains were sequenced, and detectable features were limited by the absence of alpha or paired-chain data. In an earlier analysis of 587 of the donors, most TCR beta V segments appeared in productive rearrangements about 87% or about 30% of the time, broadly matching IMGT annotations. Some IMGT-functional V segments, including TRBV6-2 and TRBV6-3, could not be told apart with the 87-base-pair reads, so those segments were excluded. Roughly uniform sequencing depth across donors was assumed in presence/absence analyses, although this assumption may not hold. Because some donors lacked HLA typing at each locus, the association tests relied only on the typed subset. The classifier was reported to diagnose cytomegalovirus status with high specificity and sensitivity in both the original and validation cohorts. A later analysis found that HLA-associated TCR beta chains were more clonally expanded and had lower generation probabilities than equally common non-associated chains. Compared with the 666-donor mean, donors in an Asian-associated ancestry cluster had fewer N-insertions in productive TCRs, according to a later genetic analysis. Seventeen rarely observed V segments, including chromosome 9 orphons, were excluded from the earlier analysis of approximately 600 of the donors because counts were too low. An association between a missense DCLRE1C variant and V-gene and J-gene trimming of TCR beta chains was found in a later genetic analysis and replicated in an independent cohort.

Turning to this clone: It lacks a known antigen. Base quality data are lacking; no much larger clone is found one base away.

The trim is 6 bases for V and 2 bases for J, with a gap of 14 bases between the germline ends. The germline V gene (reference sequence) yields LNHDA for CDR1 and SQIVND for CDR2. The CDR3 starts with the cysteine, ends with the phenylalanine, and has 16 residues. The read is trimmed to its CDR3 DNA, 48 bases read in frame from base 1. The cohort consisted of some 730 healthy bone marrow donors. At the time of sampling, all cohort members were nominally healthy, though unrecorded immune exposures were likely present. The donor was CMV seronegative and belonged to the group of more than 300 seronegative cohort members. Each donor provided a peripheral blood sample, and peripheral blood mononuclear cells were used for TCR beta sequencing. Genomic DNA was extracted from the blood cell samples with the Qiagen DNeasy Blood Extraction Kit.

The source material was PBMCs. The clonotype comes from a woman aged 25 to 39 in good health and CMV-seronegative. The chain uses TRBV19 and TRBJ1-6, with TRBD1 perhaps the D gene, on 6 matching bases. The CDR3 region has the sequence CASSVQGVAYNSPLHF. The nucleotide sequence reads TGTGCCAGTAGCGTACAGGGAGTCGCCTATAATTCACCCCTCCACTTT.